This T cell receptor beta chain emerged from a study of blood T cell repertoires in COVID-19 (dated by TCRdb to 2020 to 2021). As for the study more broadly: Collaborator samples came from the United States, Italy and Spain and covered acute and convalescent phases of COVID-19. A freely available public database, intended as a resource for researchers studying the immune response to SARS-CoV-2, is where the repertoires were released. A de-identified subject ID, COVID-19 status, age in years and sex were almost always included in the sample metadata. Where available, HLA class I and class II types were taken from metadata supplied by the sample provider and were not determined by assay-based typing. The material from the prospective study consisted of cDNA or gDNA derived from T cells, B-cell-depleted T cells, or PBMCs. Deeply sampled blood TCRbeta repertoires from subjects exposed to, actively infected with, or recovered from COVID-19 were included in the dataset. The samples were drawn from the first 160 participants of the ongoing ImmuneRACE study and from 950 to 1,500 subjects provided by 6 global collaborators.

For this clone: The antigen this receptor binds is unknown. No clone much larger than this one lies a single base away; base qualities are absent.

Taken from cysteine to phenylalanine, the CDR3 has 14 residues. The sequence is cut down to CDR3 DNA, 42 bases in frame from base 1. Taken from the germline V gene, the CDR1 and CDR2 loops are MDHEN and SYDVKM. At the junction V is shortened by 6 bases and J by 3 bases; bases outside the gene matches: 5. The immunoSEQ Assay, a bias-controlled multiplex PCR, was used to amplify TCRbeta CDR3 regions from genomic DNA. The original pipeline was this. The number of nucleated cells in each sample was estimated from the amplification of reference gene primers within the assay. To quantify the absolute abundance of each unique TCRbeta CDR3 rearrangement, sequence reads were collapsed and filtered. For each sample, productive Simpson clonality was calculated by taking the square root of Simpson's diversity index across productive rearrangements. Sourced from immuneACCESS, this table was stored by TCRdb with only in-frame sequences that have V and J called. A share of the clones is absent; for the studies checked, an unresolved V gene accounts for under half, and the remainder has no known explanation. D and trimming were read from the DNA, whereas the V and J calls and clone size are those reported in that table. The sample records hundreds of thousands of clones, roughly 87% of which are singletons. Together, the top ten hold approximately 0.99% of the sample.

Participants in the prospective study were enrolled through a virtual design, were aged roughly 18 to 100 years, and lived in 24 United States geographic areas. Cohort assignment in the prospective study relied on participant-reported clinical history from a screening survey and a study questionnaire. Recovered participants in ImmuneRACE Cohort 3 were defined by two consecutive negative NP/OP PCR tests, clearance by a healthcare professional, or resolution of symptoms. In the prospective study, whole blood, serum and a nasopharyngeal or oropharyngeal swab were collected from each participant by mobile phlebotomists. Prospective study participants could optionally give additional blood draws and questionnaires over an approximately two-month period. Before DNA extraction, blood samples from the prospective study were shipped at room temperature or frozen. The research as a whole found: How much clinical and demographic metadata was included differed by source and by participant, and the metadata was provided uncurated.

Sequenced: PBMCs or T cells enriched from blood (not recorded which). The chain uses TRBV28 and TRBJ1-2, and 9 bases in between align with TRBD1. The sequence came from a woman in her thirties who had recovered from COVID-19. The CDR3 here reads CASRGGQGDYGYTF. The sequenced DNA: TGTGCCAGCAGGGGGGGACAGGGCGACTATGGCTACACCTTC.